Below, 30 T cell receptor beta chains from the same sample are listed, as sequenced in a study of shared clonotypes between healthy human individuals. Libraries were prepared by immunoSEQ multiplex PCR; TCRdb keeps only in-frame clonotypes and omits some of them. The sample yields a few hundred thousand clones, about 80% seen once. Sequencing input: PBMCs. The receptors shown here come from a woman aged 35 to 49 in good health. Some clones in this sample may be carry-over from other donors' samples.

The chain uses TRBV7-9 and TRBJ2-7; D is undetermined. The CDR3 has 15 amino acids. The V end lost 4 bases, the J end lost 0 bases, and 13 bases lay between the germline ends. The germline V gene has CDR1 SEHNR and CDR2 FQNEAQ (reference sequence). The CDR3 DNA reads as TGTGCCAGCAGCTCCCGGACCGAGAGCTCCTACGAGCAGTACTTC. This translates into CASSSRTESSYEQYF.

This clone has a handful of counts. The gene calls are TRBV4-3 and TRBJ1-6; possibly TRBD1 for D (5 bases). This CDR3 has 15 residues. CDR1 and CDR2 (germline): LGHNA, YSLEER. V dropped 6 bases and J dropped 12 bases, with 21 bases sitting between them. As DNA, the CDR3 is TGCGCCAGCAGTCCTGGACTGGGTGGGGACCTACCCCTCCACTTT. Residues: CASSPGLGGDLPLHF.

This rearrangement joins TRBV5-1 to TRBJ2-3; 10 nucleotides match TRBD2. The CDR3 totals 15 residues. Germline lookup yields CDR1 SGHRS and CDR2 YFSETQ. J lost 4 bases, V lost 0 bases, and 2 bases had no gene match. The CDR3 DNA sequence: TGCGCCAGCAGCTTGGAGGGGACTAGCGCAGATACGCAGTATTTT. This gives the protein CASSLEGTSADTQYF.

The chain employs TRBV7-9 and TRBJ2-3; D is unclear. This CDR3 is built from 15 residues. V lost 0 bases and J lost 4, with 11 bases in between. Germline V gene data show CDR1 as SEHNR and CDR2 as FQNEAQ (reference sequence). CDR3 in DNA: TGTGCCAGCAGCTTAGCCCTCGGCGGTCCAGATACGCAGTATTTT. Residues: CASSLALGGPDTQYF.

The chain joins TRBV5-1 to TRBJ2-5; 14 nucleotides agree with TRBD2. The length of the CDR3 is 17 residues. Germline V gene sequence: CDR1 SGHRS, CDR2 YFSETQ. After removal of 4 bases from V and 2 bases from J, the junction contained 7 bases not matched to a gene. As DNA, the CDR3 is TGCGCCAGCAGCCCCGGGACTAGCGGGAGTGTACAAGAGACCCAGTACTTC. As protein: CASSPGTSGSVQETQYF.

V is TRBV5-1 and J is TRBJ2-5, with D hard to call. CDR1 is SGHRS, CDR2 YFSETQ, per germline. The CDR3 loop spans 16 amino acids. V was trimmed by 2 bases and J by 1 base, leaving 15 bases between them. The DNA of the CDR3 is TGCGCCAGCAGCTTCCTCTACAGCGCCTCCCAAGAGACCCAGTACTTC. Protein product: CASSFLYSASQETQYF.

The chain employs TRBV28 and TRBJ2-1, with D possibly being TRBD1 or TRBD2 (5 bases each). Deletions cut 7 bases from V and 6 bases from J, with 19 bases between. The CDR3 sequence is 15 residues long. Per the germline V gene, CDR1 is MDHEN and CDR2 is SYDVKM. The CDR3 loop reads CASTSGTPTGNEQFF. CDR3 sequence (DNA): TGTGCCAGCACCTCCGGGACCCCGACCGGCAATGAGCAGTTCTTC.

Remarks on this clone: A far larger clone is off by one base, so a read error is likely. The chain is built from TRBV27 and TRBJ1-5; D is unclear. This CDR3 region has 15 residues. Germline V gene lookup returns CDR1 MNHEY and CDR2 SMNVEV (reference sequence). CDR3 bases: TGTGCCAGCAGCCCACTCGGGGTATTGTCCCAGCTCCAGCATTTT. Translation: CASSPLGVLSQLQHF.

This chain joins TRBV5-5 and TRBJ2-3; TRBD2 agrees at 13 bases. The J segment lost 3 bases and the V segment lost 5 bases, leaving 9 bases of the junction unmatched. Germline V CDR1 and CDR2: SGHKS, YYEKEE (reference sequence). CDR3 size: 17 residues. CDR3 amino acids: CASSHTSGRAGTDTQYF. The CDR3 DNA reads TGTGCCAGCAGTCACACTAGCGGGAGGGCCGGTACAGATACGCAGTATTTT.

CDR3 DNA: TGTGCCAGCAGTGACCGCCGGGACAATAGCACAGATACGCAGTATTTT. It codes for CASSDRRDNSTDTQYF. V usage is TRBV25-1 and J usage is TRBJ2-3, with D possibly matching TRBD1 (6 bases). Trimming left V 3 bases short and J 0 bases short, with 13 bases between. The length of the CDR3 is 16 residues. The germline CDR1 and CDR2 sequences are MGHDK and SYGVNS.

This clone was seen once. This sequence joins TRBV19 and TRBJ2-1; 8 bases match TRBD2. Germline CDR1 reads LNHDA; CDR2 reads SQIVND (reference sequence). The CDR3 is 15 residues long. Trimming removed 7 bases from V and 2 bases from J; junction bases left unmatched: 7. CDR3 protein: CASTSYSGAYNEQFF. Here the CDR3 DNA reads TGTGCCAGTACGAGTTATAGCGGGGCCTACAATGAGCAGTTCTTC.

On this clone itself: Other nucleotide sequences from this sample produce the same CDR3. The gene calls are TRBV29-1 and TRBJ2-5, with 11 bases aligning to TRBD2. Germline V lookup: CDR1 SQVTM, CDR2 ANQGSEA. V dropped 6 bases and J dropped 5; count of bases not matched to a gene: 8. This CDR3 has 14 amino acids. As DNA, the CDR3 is TGCAGCGTCGGAACTAGCGGGAGTCGCGAGACCCAGTACTTC. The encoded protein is CSVGTSGSRETQYF.

The DNA for the CDR3 is TGTGCCAGCAGCTTAGATCTGGGCCGGCCCCAGCATTTT. Translation gives CASSLDLGRPQHF. The rearrangement joins TRBV11-2 to TRBJ1-5, with unresolved D. CDR1 is SGHAT, CDR2 FQNNGV, per germline. V was clipped by 0 bases and J by 9 bases, with 9 bases between them. This CDR3 has 13 residues.

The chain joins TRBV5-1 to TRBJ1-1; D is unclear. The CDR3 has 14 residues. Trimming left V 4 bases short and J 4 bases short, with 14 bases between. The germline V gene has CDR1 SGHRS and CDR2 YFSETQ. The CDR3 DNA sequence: TGCGCCAGCAGCGAAGACCTTAGCGGCACTGAAGCTTTCTTT. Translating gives CASSEDLSGTEAFF.

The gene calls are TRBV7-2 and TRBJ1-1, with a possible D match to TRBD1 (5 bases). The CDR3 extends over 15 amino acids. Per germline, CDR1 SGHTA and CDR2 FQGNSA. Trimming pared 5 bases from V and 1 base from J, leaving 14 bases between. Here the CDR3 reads CASSPRGYQNTEAFF. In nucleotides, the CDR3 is TGTGCCAGCAGCCCTCGGGGGTACCAGAACACTGAAGCTTTCTTT.

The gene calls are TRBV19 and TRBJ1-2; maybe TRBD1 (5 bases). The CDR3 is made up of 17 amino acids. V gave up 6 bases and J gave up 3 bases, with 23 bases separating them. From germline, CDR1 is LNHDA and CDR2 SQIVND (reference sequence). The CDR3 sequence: CASRPLSGRERHYGYTF. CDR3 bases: TGTGCCAGTAGGCCACTCAGCGGCAGGGAACGCCACTATGGCTACACCTTC.

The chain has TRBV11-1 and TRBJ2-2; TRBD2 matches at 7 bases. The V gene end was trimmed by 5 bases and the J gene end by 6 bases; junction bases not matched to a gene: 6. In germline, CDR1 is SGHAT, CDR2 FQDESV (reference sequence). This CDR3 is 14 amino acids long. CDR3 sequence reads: CASSKGAGSGELFF. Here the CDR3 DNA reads TGTGCCAGCAGCAAAGGAGCGGGGTCCGGGGAGCTGTTTTTT.

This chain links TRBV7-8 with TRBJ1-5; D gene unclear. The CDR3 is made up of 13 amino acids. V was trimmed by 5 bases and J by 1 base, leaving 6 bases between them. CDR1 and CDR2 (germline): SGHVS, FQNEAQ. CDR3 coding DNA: TGTGCCAGCAGCGTGGACAGCAATCAGCCCCAGCATTTT. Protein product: CASSVDSNQPQHF.

The CDR3, as DNA: TGTGCCAGCTCACCCGGGACTAGCGGGAGTCCCAACGAGCAGTACTTC. This codes for CASSPGTSGSPNEQYF. The chain couples TRBV18 to TRBJ2-7, with 14 positions matching TRBD2. The CDR3 contains 16 residues. CDR1 and CDR2 (germline): KGHSH, LQKENI. Losses at the gene ends were 3 bases for V and 5 bases for J; bases not matched to a gene: 6.

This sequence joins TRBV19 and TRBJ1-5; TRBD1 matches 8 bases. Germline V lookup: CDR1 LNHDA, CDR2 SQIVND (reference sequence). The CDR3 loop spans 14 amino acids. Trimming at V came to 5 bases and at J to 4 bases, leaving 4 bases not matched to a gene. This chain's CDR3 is CASSGRQGNQPQHF. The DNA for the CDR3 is TGTGCCAGTAGTGGAAGACAGGGGAATCAGCCCCAGCATTTT.

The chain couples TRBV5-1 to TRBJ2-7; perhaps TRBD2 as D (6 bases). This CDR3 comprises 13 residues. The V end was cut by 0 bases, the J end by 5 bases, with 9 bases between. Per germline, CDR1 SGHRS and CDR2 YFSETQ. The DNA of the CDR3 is TGCGCCAGCAGCTTGGAGGGGACTGACGAGCAGTACTTC. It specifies CASSLEGTDEQYF. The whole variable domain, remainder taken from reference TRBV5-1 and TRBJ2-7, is KAGVTQTPRYLIKTRGQQVTLSCSPISGHRSVSWYQQTPGQGLQFLFEYFSETQRNKGNFPGRFSGRQFSNSRSEMNVSTLELGDSALYLCASSLEGTDEQYFGPGTRLTVT.

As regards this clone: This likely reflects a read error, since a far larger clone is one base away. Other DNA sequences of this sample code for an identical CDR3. CDR3 coding DNA: TGCGCCTGGAGTATAGACAGTGGGACTGAAGCTTTCTTT. Encoded protein: CAWSIDSGTEAFF. The gene calls are TRBV30 and TRBJ1-1, with D tentatively TRBD1 (5 bases). Germline V gives CDR1 GTSNPN, CDR2 SVGIG (reference sequence). This CDR3 spans 13 amino acids.

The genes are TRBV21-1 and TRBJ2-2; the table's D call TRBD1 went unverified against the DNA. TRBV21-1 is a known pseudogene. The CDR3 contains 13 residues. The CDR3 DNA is TGTGCCAGCAGCAAAGCGGCAGTGAGGGAGCTGTTTTTT. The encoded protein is CASSKAAVRELFF.

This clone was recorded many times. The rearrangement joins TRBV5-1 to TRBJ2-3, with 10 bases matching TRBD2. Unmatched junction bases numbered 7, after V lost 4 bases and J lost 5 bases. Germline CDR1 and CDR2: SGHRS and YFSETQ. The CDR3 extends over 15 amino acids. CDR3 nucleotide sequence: TGCGCCAGCAGCCCTCTAGCGGGAGTTCAAGATACGCAGTATTTT. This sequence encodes CASSPLAGVQDTQYF.

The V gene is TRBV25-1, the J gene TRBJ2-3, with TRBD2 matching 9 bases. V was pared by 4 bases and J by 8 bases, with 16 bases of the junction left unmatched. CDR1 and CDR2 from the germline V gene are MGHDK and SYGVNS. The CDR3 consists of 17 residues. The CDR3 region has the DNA TGTGCCAGCAGTGGAATTCAAGCGGGAGGAGGGGCGGGTACGCAGTATTTT. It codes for CASSGIQAGGGAGTQYF.

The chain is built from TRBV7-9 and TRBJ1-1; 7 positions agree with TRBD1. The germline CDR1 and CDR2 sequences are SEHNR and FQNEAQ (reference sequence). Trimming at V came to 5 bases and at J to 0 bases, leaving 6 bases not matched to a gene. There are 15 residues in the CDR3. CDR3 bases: TGTGCCAGCAGCCCCCGACAGGGTATGAACACTGAAGCTTTCTTT. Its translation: CASSPRQGMNTEAFF.

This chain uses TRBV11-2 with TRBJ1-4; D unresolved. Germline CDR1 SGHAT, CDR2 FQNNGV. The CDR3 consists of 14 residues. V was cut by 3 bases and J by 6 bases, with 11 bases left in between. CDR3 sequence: CASSFRGWDEKLFF. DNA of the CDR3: TGTGCCAGCAGCTTCCGGGGTTGGGATGAAAAACTGTTTTTT.

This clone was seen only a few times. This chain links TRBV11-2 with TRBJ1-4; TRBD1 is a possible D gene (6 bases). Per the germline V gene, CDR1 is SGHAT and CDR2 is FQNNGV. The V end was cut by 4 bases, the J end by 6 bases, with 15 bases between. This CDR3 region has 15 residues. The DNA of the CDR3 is TGTGCCAGCAGCTCAGGACAGAGGATTTATGAAAAACTGTTTTTT. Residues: CASSSGQRIYEKLFF. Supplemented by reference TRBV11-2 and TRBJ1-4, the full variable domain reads EAGVAQSPRYKIIEKRQSVAFWCNPISGHATLYWYQQILGQGPKLLIQFQNNGVVDDSQLPKDRFSAERLKGVDSTLKIQPAKLEDSAVYLCASSSGQRIYEKLFFGSGTQLSVL.

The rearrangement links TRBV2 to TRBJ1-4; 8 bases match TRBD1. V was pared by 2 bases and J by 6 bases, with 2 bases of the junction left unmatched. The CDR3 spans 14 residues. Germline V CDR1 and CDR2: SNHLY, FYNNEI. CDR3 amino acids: CASSENRGDEKLFF. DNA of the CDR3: TGTGCCAGCAGTGAAAACAGGGGGGATGAAAAACTGTTTTTT. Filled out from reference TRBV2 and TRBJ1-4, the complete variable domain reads EPEVTQTPSHQVTQMGQEVILRCVPISNHLYFYWYRQILGQKVEFLVSFYNNEISEKSEIFDDQFSVERPDGSNFTLKIRSTKLEDSAMYFCASSENRGDEKLFFGSGTQLSVL.

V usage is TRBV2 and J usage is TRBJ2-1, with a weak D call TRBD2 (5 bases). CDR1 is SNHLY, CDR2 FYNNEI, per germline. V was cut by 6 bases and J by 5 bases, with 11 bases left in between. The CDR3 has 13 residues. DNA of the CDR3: TGTGCCAGCAGGAGGGAAATTCACAATGAGCAGTTCTTC. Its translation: CASRREIHNEQFF.